Listed here are 27 T cell receptor beta chains from one sample, sequenced in a study of CD8 T cells in ankylosing spondylitis. One entry per CDR3 protein, called by TCRdb with MiXCR from the 5' RACE reads. The table includes 200,000 to 300,000 distinct CDR3 sequences, roughly a quarter detected once. Sequences were obtained from blood, either unsorted or a sorted T cell fraction (not recorded which). The receptors derive from a male donor with ankylosing spondylitis or in good health (not recorded which).

The chain joins TRBV6-1 to TRBJ2-5; tentatively, D is TRBD1 or TRBD2 (5 bases each). The CDR3 sequence is 17 residues long. V lost 4 bases, J lost 0 bases, and 18 bases lay in between. Germline-derived CDR1 and CDR2 are MNHNS and SASEGT. The CDR3 DNA follows: TGTGCCAGCAGTGTTGAAACCCGGGGCCTAAACCAAGAGACCCAGTACTTC. Encoded protein: CASSVETRGLNQETQYF.

The chain combines TRBV2 with TRBJ2-1; 7 bases line up with TRBD2. In germline, CDR1 is SNHLY, CDR2 FYNNEI. CDR3 length: 17 residues. Trimming at V came to 5 bases and at J to 4 bases, leaving 14 bases not matched to a gene. The CDR3 DNA is TGTGCCAGCAGTCCGTCAAGTCCGGGGGGAGGGTACAATGAGCAGTTCTTC. It encodes CASSPSSPGGGYNEQFF.

Ten or more counts support this clonotype. V gene TRBV29-1 combines with J gene TRBJ2-1; no reliable D call. Trimming took 3 bases from V and 1 from J, leaving 7 bases between them. Germline V CDR1 and CDR2: SQVTM, ANQGSEA. There are 13 residues in the CDR3. CDR3 sequence: CSVDGISYNEQFF. The CDR3 nucleotides are TGCAGCGTTGATGGAATATCCTACAATGAGCAGTTCTTC.

The chain links TRBV10-3 to TRBJ2-3; 8 nucleotides line up with TRBD1. Germline CDR1 is ENHRY and CDR2 is SYGVKD. This CDR3 spans 14 amino acids. V shed 6 bases and J 0 bases; nucleotides not matched to a gene: 2. The CDR3 coding sequence is TGTGCCATCAGGCGACAGGGGAGCACAGATACGCAGTATTTT. This sequence encodes CAIRRQGSTDTQYF.

The chain is built from TRBV4-2 and TRBJ2-3; maybe TRBD1 (5 bases). Germline V CDR1 and CDR2: LGHNA, YNFKEQ. The CDR3 is 18 residues long. V shed 0 bases and J shed 4 bases, with 20 bases lying between them. The CDR3 nucleotides read TGTGCCAGCAGCCAAGATCCCAGGCAGGGCCCCTACCCAGATACGCAGTATTTT. Amino acids: CASSQDPRQGPYPDTQYF.

There are many counts of this clonotype. This sequence joins TRBV20-1 and TRBJ1-5; no clear D gene. Germline lookup yields CDR1 DFQATT and CDR2 SNEGSKA (reference sequence). This CDR3 spans 15 amino acids. Trimming removed 3 bases from V and 0 bases from J, with 12 bases in between. The CDR3 loop reads CSASGSLNSNQPQHF. CDR3 DNA: TGCAGTGCTAGTGGCAGTCTGAATAGCAATCAGCCCCAGCATTTT.

The gene calls are TRBV11-2 and TRBJ2-3; no clear D. Trimming left V 5 bases short and J 3 bases short, with 9 bases between. The CDR3 covers 13 residues. CDR1 and CDR2 (germline): SGHAT, FQNNGV. The chain's CDR3 is CASSPDRTDTQYF. CDR3 nucleotides: TGTGCCAGCAGCCCGGACCGTACAGATACGCAGTATTTT.

This clonotype was seen many times. V and J are TRBV7-8 and TRBJ2-1; unclear D gene. From germline, CDR1 is SGHVS and CDR2 FQNEAQ. The CDR3 runs to 12 residues. Trimming left V 0 bases short and J 5 bases short, with 2 bases between. The CDR3, as DNA: TGTGCCAGCAGCTTAGCGCACAATGAGCAGTTCTTC. The encoded protein is CASSLAHNEQFF.

This clonotype has a handful of counts. This rearrangement joins TRBV20-1 to TRBJ2-5; TRBD1 is a possible D gene (6 bases). V was shortened by 5 bases and J by 2 bases, with 21 bases between the two germline ends. Per the germline V gene, CDR1 is DFQATT and CDR2 is SNEGSKA (reference sequence). The CDR3 length is 16 residues. CDR3 sequence reads: CSAGGRQGRRQETQYF. CDR3 sequence (DNA): TGCAGTGCTGGGGGCCGGCAGGGAAGGCGGCAAGAGACCCAGTACTTC.

Only a few counts were recorded for this clonotype. The CDR3 nucleotides read TGCAGCGTGAAATATCCGGGACAGGGTACCGGGGAGCTGTTTTTT. Encoded protein: CSVKYPGQGTGELFF. The V gene is TRBV29-1, the J gene TRBJ2-2, with 9 bases fitting TRBD1. V shed 6 bases and J 5 bases; nucleotides not matched to a gene: 10. This CDR3 is 15 amino acids long. The germline V gene has CDR1 SQVTM and CDR2 ANQGSEA.

This chain connects TRBV19 to TRBJ1-5; D not resolved. The V gene lost 3 bases and the J gene lost 7 bases, with 13 bases spanning the gap. CDR1 and CDR2 from the germline V gene are LNHDA and SQIVND (reference sequence). This CDR3 contains 14 residues. The CDR3, as DNA: TGTGCCAGTAGTATCAGGTGGAATAGGCAGCCCCAGCATTTT. Translating it yields CASSIRWNRQPQHF.

This clonotype was seen more than once but under ten times. The chain carries TRBV12-3 or TRBV12-4 and TRBJ1-5; 8 bases match TRBD1. The CDR3 is 15 residues long. V was pared by 4 bases and J by 6 bases, with 8 bases of the junction left unmatched. The CDR3 sequence: CASSYPGGVGQPQHF. The CDR3, as DNA: TGTGCCAGCAGTTACCCAGGGGGCGTAGGTCAGCCCCAGCATTTT.

The chain links TRBV12-3 or TRBV12-4 to TRBJ1-5, with TRBD1 matching over 9 bases. This CDR3 spans 15 amino acids. The ends lost 5 bases at V and 3 bases at J; junction bases unmatched: 5. CDR3: CASSTQGATNQPQHF. DNA of the CDR3: TGTGCCAGCAGTACACAGGGGGCAACCAATCAGCCCCAGCATTTT.

This rearrangement joins TRBV28 to TRBJ2-3; D is undetermined. The CDR3 extends over 12 amino acids. Trimming pared 10 bases from V and 2 bases from J, leaving 10 bases between. Germline V gene sequence: CDR1 MDHEN, CDR2 SYDVKM. The CDR3 is CATLEATDTQYF. The DNA of the CDR3 is TGTGCCACACTTGAGGCCACAGATACGCAGTATTTT.

The chain is built from TRBV29-1 and TRBJ2-5, with TRBD1 identical over 7 bases. CDR3 size: 13 residues. Trimming removed 6 bases from V and 4 bases from J; junction bases left unmatched: 8. CDR1 is SQVTM, CDR2 ANQGSEA, per germline. The CDR3 sequence is CSVTTGVRETQYF. As DNA, the CDR3 is TGCAGCGTCACAACAGGGGTCCGAGAGACCCAGTACTTC. Filled out from reference TRBV29-1 and TRBJ2-5, the complete variable domain reads SAVISQKPSRDICQRGTSLTIQCQVDSQVTMMFWYRQQPGQSLTLIATANQGSEATYESGFVIDKFPISRPNLTFSTLTVSNMSPEDSSIYLCSVTTGVRETQYFGPGTRLLVL.

This clonotype has only a few counts. The chain recombines TRBV20-1 with TRBJ2-7; no clear D. The CDR3 runs 16 residues. The V end lost 2 bases, the J end lost 2 bases, and 19 bases lay between the germline ends. Looked up from germline, CDR1 is DFQATT and CDR2 is SNEGSKA (reference sequence). CDR3 sequence (DNA): TGCAGTGCTAGATCGATTGGTGGTGGGCAGACCTACGAGCAGTACTTC. It yields the protein CSARSIGGGQTYEQYF.

The genes are TRBV4-1 and TRBJ2-5; the D gene is possibly TRBD1 (5 bases). V was cut by 0 bases and J by 4 bases, with 12 bases left in between. CDR3 length: 15 amino acids. Germline V lookup: CDR1 MGHRA, CDR2 YSYEKL. In DNA, the CDR3 is TGCGCCAGCAGCCAAGACTCAGGGCAGGGAGAGACCCAGTACTTC. This sequence encodes CASSQDSGQGETQYF.

This clonotype was recorded many times. J is TRBJ2-7 and V is TRBV12-3 or TRBV12-4; 8 bases are a match to TRBD2. Trimming took 6 bases from V and 3 from J; bases not matched to a gene: 10. The CDR3 contains 15 residues. The CDR3 DNA follows: TGTGCCAGCAGCTTCTCCGGGGGGGCGGTCTACGAGCAGTACTTC. Translation gives CASSFSGGAVYEQYF.

The rearrangement joins TRBV20-1 to TRBJ2-3, with 7 bases identical to TRBD1. CDR3 size: 13 residues. Per the germline V gene, CDR1 is DFQATT and CDR2 is SNEGSKA (reference sequence). V lost 7 bases, J lost 0 bases, and 4 bases stayed unmatched. In nucleotides, the CDR3 is TGCAGTGGAGGACAGGCGAGCACAGATACGCAGTATTTT. This sequence encodes CSGGQASTDTQYF.

This sequence joins TRBV12-3 or TRBV12-4 and TRBJ1-6; unclear D gene. V lost 5 bases, J lost 14 bases, and 16 bases lay in between. The CDR3 extends over 13 amino acids. The DNA for the CDR3 is TGTGCCAGCAGTCCCCCGGGAGGGCATACCCTCCACTTT. Its protein product is CASSPPGGHTLHF.

The J gene is TRBJ2-2, the V gene TRBV12-3 or TRBV12-4, with 7 bases matching TRBD2. The CDR3 consists of 16 residues. The J segment lost 1 base and the V segment lost 3 bases, leaving 5 bases of the junction unmatched. As DNA, the CDR3 is TGTGCCAGCAGTTTTTTTCGCGGGGGGAACACCGGGGAGCTGTTTTTT. Protein sequence: CASSFFRGGNTGELFF.

This chain connects TRBV4-2 to TRBJ2-3, with unresolved D. V dropped 0 bases and J dropped 3 bases, with 16 bases sitting between them. CDR3 size: 17 residues. Germline loops: CDR1 LGHNA, CDR2 YNFKEQ. The CDR3 sequence is CASSQDPPLSRTDTQYF. DNA of the CDR3: TGTGCCAGCAGCCAAGATCCTCCCCTTAGCAGGACAGATACGCAGTATTTT.

J is TRBJ2-5 and V is TRBV7-9; TRBD1 is a possible D gene (6 bases). Germline CDR1 and CDR2: SEHNR and FQNEAQ (reference sequence). The CDR3 length is 13 residues. Trimming removed 5 bases from V and 5 bases from J, with 12 bases in between. CDR3 nucleotide sequence: TGTGCCAGCAGCCCTGGGGGCACGGAGACCCAGTACTTC. Its protein is CASSPGGTETQYF. Variable domain in full (rest from reference TRBV7-9 and TRBJ2-5): DTGVSQNPRHKITKRGQNVTFRCDPISEHNRLYWYRQTLGQGPEFLTYFQNEAQLEKSRLLSDRFSAERPKGSFSTLEIQRTEQGDSAMYLCASSPGGTETQYFGPGTRLLVL.

The chain recombines TRBV20-1 with TRBJ1-5; D possibly corresponds to TRBD1 (5 bases). This CDR3 is 14 amino acids long. The germline V gene encodes CDR1 DFQATT and CDR2 SNEGSKA (reference sequence). Trimming left V 8 bases short and J 1 base short, with 15 bases between. The CDR3 bases are TGCAGTACAGAAGGGGTGGGAAGCAATCAGCCCCAGCATTTT. Protein: CSTEGVGSNQPQHF.

This clonotype was observed a few times. The CDR3 DNA sequence: TGCGCCAGCAGGAGGGATACGCAGTATTTT. This sequence encodes CASRRDTQYF. The rearrangement joins TRBV10-2 to TRBJ2-3; D uncertain. Trimming left V 6 bases short and J 6 bases short, with 4 bases between. CDR1 and CDR2 (germline): WSHSY, SAAADI. The length of the CDR3 is 10 residues.

In this sample, this clonotype turned up a few times. The J gene is TRBJ2-1, the V gene TRBV12-3 or TRBV12-4, with TRBD2 matching 8 bases. CDR3 length: 15 amino acids. The V gene end was trimmed by 7 bases and the J gene end by 4 bases; junction bases not matched to a gene: 9. CDR3 sequence reads: CASTLGGGGYNEQFF. The CDR3 nucleotides read TGTGCCAGCACCTTGGGGGGCGGGGGGTACAATGAGCAGTTCTTC.

The V gene is TRBV30, the J gene TRBJ2-7, with D uncertain. Trimming left V 2 bases short and J 5 bases short, with 10 bases between. The CDR3 sequence is 12 residues long. Germline CDR1 GTSNPN, CDR2 SVGIG (reference sequence). CDR3 sequence reads: CAWSLIRDEQYF. Here the CDR3 DNA reads TGTGCCTGGAGTTTAATAAGGGACGAGCAGTACTTC. Looking up the rest from reference TRBV30 and TRBJ2-7 gives the full variable domain: SQTIHQWPATLVQPVGSPLSLECTVEGTSNPNLYWYRQAAGRGLQLLFYSVGIGQISSEVPQNLSASRPQDRQFILSSKKLLLSDSGFYLCAWSLIRDEQYFGPGTRLTVT.